One sample yielded the 29 T cell receptor beta chains listed below, sequenced in a study of beta chain features in type 1 diabetes. The entirety of the isolated RNA underwent reverse transcription, so expressed TCRB transcripts were sequenced. Generated by immunoSEQ multiplex PCR, the TCRdb table keeps only in-frame clones and is missing some. Among under 900,000 clones listed, roughly 16% were seen once. The sequenced material came from naive CD4+ T cells from blood. These TCRs come from a young woman in good health.

This sequence joins TRBV5-1 and TRBJ1-1, with D maybe TRBD1 (6 bases). The V gene's germline CDR1 is SGHRS and CDR2 YFSETQ. The V and J ends lost 4 bases and 1 base respectively, with 11 bases between them. This CDR3 region has 14 residues. Here the CDR3 reads CASSILGQNTEAFF. CDR3 in DNA: TGCGCCAGCAGCATACTGGGACAGAACACTGAAGCTTTCTTT.

The rearrangement uses TRBV19 and TRBJ1-1; D perhaps matches TRBD1 (5 bases). Germline loops: CDR1 LNHDA, CDR2 SQIVND (reference sequence). V dropped 6 bases and J dropped 1 base, with 12 bases sitting between them. The CDR3 has 14 amino acids. The CDR3 DNA is TGTGCCAGTAGACTCTCCGGGGGGAACACTGAAGCTTTCTTT. It encodes CASRLSGGNTEAFF. Full variable domain (outside the CDR3, taken from reference TRBV19 and TRBJ1-1): DGGITQSPKYLFRKEGQNVTLSCEQNLNHDAMYWYRQDPGQGLRLIYYSQIVNDFQKGDIAEGYSVSREKKESFPLTVTSAQKNPTAFYLCASRLSGGNTEAFFGQGTRLTVV.

A note on this clone: Additional DNA sequences in this sample encode the identical CDR3. The chain joins TRBV28 to TRBJ2-7, with 7 positions matching TRBD2. V shed 6 bases and J 3 bases; nucleotides not matched to a gene: 2. Looked up from germline, CDR1 is MDHEN and CDR2 is SYDVKM. The CDR3 consists of 12 residues. The DNA for the CDR3 is TGTGCCAGCAGCGGGACTATCTACGAGCAGTACTTC. This translates into CASSGTIYEQYF.

This clone was found a few times. The chain combines TRBV20-1 with TRBJ2-1, with D uncertain. Germline V lookup: CDR1 DFQATT, CDR2 SNEGSKA (reference sequence). The CDR3 consists of 10 residues. V was clipped by 4 bases and J by 11 bases, with 9 bases between them. Written as DNA, the CDR3 is TGCAGTGCTATTAGTGATCAGCAGTTCTTC. This sequence encodes CSAISDQQFF.

Only a few counts were recorded for this clone. V gene TRBV7-2 combines with J gene TRBJ1-2; TRBD1 might be the D (5 bases). V was clipped by 1 base and J by 4 bases, with 10 bases between them. The CDR3 sequence is 14 residues long. Germline V lookup: CDR1 SGHTA, CDR2 FQGNSA. CDR3 in DNA: TGTGCCAGCAGCTTAGTCCCAGGGACCTATGGCTACACCTTC. Translation gives CASSLVPGTYGYTF.

The rearrangement links TRBV6-5 to TRBJ1-1; D is undetermined. CDR3 length: 14 amino acids. V was pared by 3 bases and J by 4 bases, with 12 bases between. Germline V gene data show CDR1 as MNHEY and CDR2 as SVGAGI. In DNA, the CDR3 is TGTGCCAGCAGTTATGGAACAGTCGGCACTGAAGCTTTCTTT. Translated: CASSYGTVGTEAFF.

CDR3 nucleotides: TGTGCCAGCAGCTCTCAAGCAGGGGACTACGAGCAGTACTTC. Residues: CASSSQAGDYEQYF. The genes are TRBV7-6 and TRBJ2-7, with D tentatively TRBD1 (6 bases). Deletions cut 4 bases from V and 3 bases from J, with 13 bases between. CDR1 is SGHVS and CDR2 is FNYEAQ in the germline V gene. The CDR3 totals 14 residues.

The chain joins TRBV18 to TRBJ2-5; D possibly matches TRBD1 or TRBD2 (5 bases each). The J call may not be correct, given that the DNA end is closer to TRBJ2-7. The CDR3 loop spans 14 amino acids. Germline assignment: CDR1 KGHSH and CDR2 LQKENI. CDR3: CASSSEAGTYEQYF. The DNA of the CDR3 is TGTGCCAGCTCATCGGAGGCAGGGACCTACGAGCAGTACTTC.

V is TRBV6-6 and J is TRBJ2-5, with TRBD1 identical over 9 bases. The V gene's germline CDR1 is MNHNY and CDR2 SVGAGI (reference sequence). The CDR3 has 15 amino acids. V gave up 4 bases and J gave up 4 bases; unmatched junction bases: 7. The CDR3 loop reads CASSSMDRGRETQYF. CDR3 bases: TGTGCCAGCAGTTCCATGGACAGGGGAAGAGAGACCCAGTACTTC.

In this sample, this clone turned up a few times. The chain is built from TRBV7-3 and TRBJ2-1; 10 bases line up with TRBD2. Germline V gives CDR1 SGHTA, CDR2 FQGTGA. The junction had 13 bases not matched to a gene; V was cut back by 5 bases and J by 9 bases. The CDR3 has 16 amino acids. The CDR3 protein is CASSPGGVLAGVEQFF. The CDR3 DNA sequence: TGTGCCAGCAGCCCAGGAGGGGTTCTAGCGGGAGTTGAGCAGTTCTTC.

This clone was recorded a few times. This chain links TRBV7-3 with TRBJ2-3; D gene uncertain. The CDR3 runs 13 residues. V was trimmed by 1 base and J by 4 bases, leaving 6 bases between them. Germline V gene lookup returns CDR1 SGHTA and CDR2 FQGTGA. The CDR3 sequence: CASSLKGSDTQYF. The CDR3 DNA reads TGTGCCAGCAGCTTAAAGGGTTCAGATACGCAGTATTTT.

This clone was counted between two and nine times. The chain joins TRBV28 to TRBJ1-2; D not certain. Per germline, CDR1 MDHEN and CDR2 SYDVKM. Trimming shortened V by 8 bases and J by 4 bases, and 8 bases separated the two germline ends. The CDR3 totals 11 residues. The CDR3 coding sequence is TGTGCCAGCGCAGTGAGCTATGGCTACACCTTC. Translating gives CASAVSYGYTF.

There are a few counts of this clone. The CDR3 coding sequence is TGTGCCAGCTCACCGACTAGAGAAATCAATGAGCAGTTCTTC. This encodes CASSPTREINEQFF. The chain employs TRBV18 and TRBJ2-1; D may be TRBD2 (6 bases). V lost 3 bases and J lost 6, with 12 bases in between. CDR3 length: 14 amino acids. From germline, CDR1 is KGHSH and CDR2 LQKENI. Complete variable domain (other parts from reference TRBV18 and TRBJ2-1): NAGVMQNPRHLVRRRGQEARLRCSPMKGHSHVYWYRQLPEEGLKFMVYLQKENIIDESGMPKERFSAEFPKEGPSILRIQQVVRGDSAAYFCASSPTREINEQFFGPGTRLTVL.

This clone has only a few counts. The V call is TRBV5-4, the J call TRBJ2-7; weak D call: TRBD1 (6 bases). Trimming pared 1 base from V and 5 bases from J, leaving 10 bases between. CDR1 is SGHNT, CDR2 YYREEE, per germline (reference sequence). CDR3 length: 13 residues. This CDR3 is CASSLRGSNEQYF. CDR3 nucleotide sequence: TGTGCCAGCAGCTTGAGGGGGAGTAACGAGCAGTACTTC.

This chain uses TRBV29-1 with TRBJ1-3, with D perhaps TRBD1 (6 bases). CDR1 is SQVTM, CDR2 ANQGSEA, per germline. The CDR3 length is 15 residues. Trimming shortened V by 4 bases and J by 0 bases, and 13 bases separated the two germline ends. The CDR3 protein is CSVATDSSSGNTIYF. The CDR3 DNA is TGCAGCGTTGCCACGGACAGCAGCTCTGGAAACACCATATATTTT.

The V call is TRBV10-3, the J call TRBJ2-1, with 8 bases that match TRBD1. The CDR3 runs to 14 residues. Looked up from germline, CDR1 is ENHRY and CDR2 is SYGVKD. V was pared by 3 bases and J by 7 bases, with 5 bases of the junction left unmatched. The CDR3 protein is CAISEGQGRNEQFF. The DNA of the CDR3 is TGTGCCATCAGTGAAGGACAGGGCCGGAATGAGCAGTTCTTC.

The V and J genes are TRBV19 and TRBJ2-5; D possibly uses TRBD1 or TRBD2 (5 bases each). V dropped 7 bases and J dropped 3 bases, with 15 bases sitting between them. Germline V gives CDR1 LNHDA, CDR2 SQIVND (reference sequence). This CDR3 region has 14 residues. CDR3 loop: CASTTGAAEETQYF. The CDR3 DNA reads TGTGCCAGTACCACCGGGGCAGCTGAAGAGACCCAGTACTTC.

This clone came up a few times. The J gene is TRBJ2-5, the V gene TRBV10-2; D might be TRBD2 (5 bases). V was clipped by 6 bases and J by 1 base, with 12 bases between them. CDR1 and CDR2 from the germline V gene are WSHSY and SAAADI. This CDR3 contains 14 residues. In nucleotides, the CDR3 is TGCGCCAGCAGCGCCGCGGGCCCCCAAGAGACCCAGTACTTC. Translation: CASSAAGPQETQYF.

This clone has more than one count but fewer than ten. V and J are TRBV4-2 and TRBJ2-3; 16 bases are a match to TRBD2. The germline V gene has CDR1 LGHNA and CDR2 YNFKEQ. CDR3 length equals 17 residues. J lost 1 base, V lost 5 bases, and 3 bases had no gene match. The CDR3 spells CASSTGTSGRGTDTQYF. CDR3 DNA sequence: TGTGCCAGCAGCACCGGGACTAGCGGGAGGGGCACAGATACGCAGTATTTT.

This clone was observed a handful of times. This rearrangement joins TRBV6-6 to TRBJ2-4; D possibly corresponds to TRBD2 (6 bases). Trimming pared 7 bases from V and 8 bases from J, leaving 15 bases between. The V gene's germline CDR1 is MNHNY and CDR2 SVGAGI (reference sequence). The CDR3 covers 13 residues. The CDR3 protein is CASKDGGRDIQYF. The CDR3, as DNA: TGTGCCAGCAAAGATGGAGGGCGGGACATTCAGTACTTC.

This clone was seen a few times. This chain connects TRBV9 to TRBJ2-1, with TRBD2 identical over 11 bases. CDR1 is SGDLS and CDR2 is YYNGEE in the germline V gene. The CDR3 is made up of 13 amino acids. Trimming removed 4 bases from V and 9 bases from J; junction bases left unmatched: 3. The CDR3 sequence is CASSPLAGVEQFF. CDR3 in DNA: TGTGCCAGCAGCCCACTAGCGGGAGTTGAGCAGTTCTTC.

This clone appeared a few times. V gene TRBV5-1 combines with J gene TRBJ2-1, with 8 positions matching TRBD2. V dropped 2 bases and J dropped 7; count of bases not matched to a gene: 8. This CDR3 contains 15 residues. The germline gives CDR1 SGHRS, CDR2 YFSETQ. This CDR3 reads CASSFSGKIVNEQFF. The DNA of the CDR3 is TGCGCCAGCAGCTTTAGCGGGAAGATCGTAAATGAGCAGTTCTTC.

This clone was observed a few times. Distinct nucleotide sequences in the sample also encode this CDR3. The chain employs TRBV5-1 and TRBJ2-5; D ambiguous. The CDR3 consists of 12 residues. V was pared by 0 bases and J by 4 bases, with 4 bases between. Germline values: CDR1 SGHRS, CDR2 YFSETQ. DNA for the CDR3: TGCGCCAGCAGCTTGGGAAGAGAGACCCAGTACTTC. Translated: CASSLGRETQYF.

The chain joins TRBV7-3 to TRBJ2-2; 10 bases map to TRBD2. The CDR3 covers 15 residues. The germline V gene encodes CDR1 SGHTA and CDR2 FQGTGA. Germline trimming cut 5 bases from V and 6 bases from J; bases unmatched to any gene: 6. In nucleotides, the CDR3 is TGTGCCAGCAGCCCCTTCAGCGGGAGGGCCGGGGAGCTGTTTTTT. Residues: CASSPFSGRAGELFF.

The chain recombines TRBV15 with TRBJ1-1; maybe TRBD1 (5 bases). CDR1 and CDR2 (germline): LNHNV, YYDKDF (reference sequence). Trimming removed 0 bases from V and 1 base from J, with 6 bases in between. The CDR3 is 14 amino acids. The CDR3 DNA sequence: TGTGCCACCAGCAGAGAACAGGAGAACACTGAAGCTTTCTTT. Its protein product is CATSREQENTEAFF.

The J gene is TRBJ2-5, the V gene TRBV5-5; D is possibly TRBD1 or TRBD2 (5 bases each). Germline V lookup: CDR1 SGHKS, CDR2 YYEKEE (reference sequence). V was trimmed by 4 bases and J by 4 bases, leaving 11 bases between them. This CDR3 contains 13 residues. The DNA of the CDR3 is TGTGCCAGCAGCCCTACCGGGGCAGAGACCCAGTACTTC. It translates to CASSPTGAETQYF.

V is TRBV5-1 and J is TRBJ2-7, with 15 positions matching TRBD2. This CDR3 spans 16 amino acids. V lost 4 bases to trimming and J lost 6 bases; unmatched junction nucleotides: 8. Germline values: CDR1 SGHRS, CDR2 YFSETQ. The CDR3 region is CASSPGLAGGPGEQYF. The CDR3 DNA sequence: TGCGCCAGCAGCCCCGGACTAGCGGGAGGGCCTGGCGAGCAGTACTTC.

This clone was picked up a small number of times. This chain links TRBV28 with TRBJ2-3; no clear D gene. The germline V gene encodes CDR1 MDHEN and CDR2 SYDVKM. V was cut by 3 bases and J by 2 bases, with 9 bases left in between. This CDR3 contains 14 residues. CDR3 DNA: TGTGCCAGCAGTTTTTGGACCAACACAGATACGCAGTATTTT. Translation: CASSFWTNTDTQYF.

The chain employs TRBV15 and TRBJ2-1; 7 nucleotides align to TRBD2. Germline CDR1 reads LNHNV; CDR2 reads YYDKDF (reference sequence). The CDR3 is 16 amino acids. V lost 0 bases, J lost 8 bases, and 10 bases stayed unmatched. Here the CDR3 DNA reads TGTGCCACCAGCAGAGATGGGGCTAGCGGTACTCATGAGCAGTTCTTC. Translating it yields CATSRDGASGTHEQFF.